This entry features one TCR beta chain sequence. This clone's antigen is unknown. No much larger clone exists at a distance of one base, and base qualities are not known. This sample was included in a study of blood T cells in healthy people across ages (dated by TCRdb to the mid-2010s). At the level of the whole study: Template switching captured roughly one uniquely barcoded TCR beta cDNA molecule per two T cells in model experiments. The donors were divided into four age groups: young (average approximately 17 years), middle-aged (around 41), aged (approximately 62) and long-lived (82). To track age-related changes in TCR beta repertoire diversity, the study relied on deep sequencing normalized with unique cDNA molecular identifiers. For two donors (one aged 18 to 29 and one aged 80 or older), the study analyzed two additional independent replicas of 1 million unique cDNA reads from the same blood draw. Broad study findings and their caveats: Conclusive comparison of naive and antigen-experienced compartments was prevented by the profiling of bulk unsorted PBMCs. As age increased, observed TCR beta diversity per million T cells dropped in a roughly linear way, and a significant reduction was already evident by age 40. The long-lived group showed more naive CD4+ T cells, fewer expanded clones and increased TCR diversity than the aged group, suggesting age selection. A strong correlation was found between observed TCR beta diversity and the percentage of naive T cells measured by flow cytometry. Because donor CMV infection status was unknown, age-related changes in expanded clonotypes were potentially confounded. Total diversity estimates from one million sequenced T cells were considered lower bounds and underestimates.

The library came from 5' RACE. TCRdb records Illumina HiSeq 2500 as the sequencer. The second PCR ran for about 6 to 11 cycles and used a J-beta primer mix along with a sample-barcoded 5' primer. A unique molecular identifier was introduced onto each TCR beta cDNA molecule by a template-switch 5' adaptor carrying 12 random nucleotides. Each sample yielded at least 2.5 million CDR3-containing paired-end reads. First-strand cDNA was synthesized from all RNA with the Mint cDNA synthesis kit, primed by a TRBC-specific oligonucleotide. Following uracil-DNA glycosylase treatment, all cDNA underwent a first 18-cycle PCR with the universal primers M1SS and BC2_uni_R. Per the source publication's procedure: Each sample was normalized by randomly selecting 1 million high-quality reads, each carrying a distinct molecular identifier. Reads with shared molecular identifiers were discarded instead of being binned into consensus sequences. CDR3 identification, clonotype clustering and error correction used MiTCR with a Q25 quality threshold and the strictest error-elimination algorithm. A nonparametric unseen species model with Euler transformation was used to estimate a lower bound on total TCR beta diversity. Using fastp at Q25 and MiXCR, TCRdb reprocessed the public reads and kept productive beta chains. Each entry is one CDR3 protein sequence, shown with its most common DNA and genes. Here the V and J calls rest on TCRdb's processing, not on the authors' analysis. The sample table contains approximately 800,000 distinct CDR3 sequences; only one count was recorded for more than 25% of them. Of the sample, about 2.9% is held by the ten largest clones.

Systemically healthy Caucasian individuals from Russia, roughly 40 in total and aged roughly 6 to 90 years, were included as donors. Ten milliliters of peripheral blood were drawn from each donor into EDTA-treated Vacutainer tubes. Ficoll-Paque density-gradient centrifugation was used to isolate PBMCs, with at least 6.5 million obtained per sample. Total RNA, at least 6 micrograms per sample, was extracted from PBMCs with Trizol reagent. Naive CD45RAhigh/CD27high T cell percentages were measured by flow cytometry on a PBMC aliquot from every donor. The sample was also reused in another study, on T cells of mothers and their children. The second paper states: Donors were nine systemically healthy Caucasian individuals: three mothers and their six children. cDNA synthesis used all of the extracted RNA, with roughly 1.5 ug of RNA in each 15 ul reaction. In the second PCR, the M1S primer introduced both the sample barcodes and 2-4 random nucleotides. More than 8 million TCR beta CDR3 reads were obtained from each mother, and some 3 million reads were obtained from each child. TCR recombination output is similarly shaped by thymic selection in related and unrelated pairs, with a minor effect exerted by inherited differences. Related mother-child pairs always showed normalized repertoire overlap that was slightly higher than in unrelated mother-child pairs, though the difference was never significant. No persistent microchimeric T cell clones were found, with a detection sensitivity of approximately 95 clones per million clonotypes. In the study, deep NGS was used to compare the TCR beta repertoires of mothers and children, and features distinguishing related mother-child pairs from unrelated individuals were sought. Mothers averaged around 40 +/- 4 years of age and children averaged about 10 +/- 4 years. After adapter ligation with NEBNext reagents, the libraries were sequenced on Illumina HiSeq 2000 with 100+100 nt paired-end reads. To prevent cross-contamination, the mother and child libraries were prepared one month apart and sequenced in separate runs. Each donor had between roughly 500,000 and 2,200,000 distinct TCR beta clonotypes identified. Naive TCR beta clonotypes were estimated from low-frequency clonotypes matched to each donor's FACS-determined naive share, without sorting.

The sequence was obtained from a boy aged 5-17 years in good health. Sequenced input: blood.

The DNA is TGTGCCAGCAGTGCCGAGGGGAGGATGGGTGGCGAGCAGTACTTC. Its translation is CASSAEGRMGGEQYF. The receptor chain draws on TRBV2 and TRBJ2-7; tentative D gene TRBD2, with 6 bases matching. The germline ends are 19 bases apart after V is trimmed by 4 bases and J by 6 bases. The CDR3 runs 15 amino acids, cysteine and phenylalanine included. Only the CDR3 DNA is retained, 45 bases long and in frame from the first base. CDR1 and CDR2 are read off the germline V gene as SNHLY and FYNNEI.